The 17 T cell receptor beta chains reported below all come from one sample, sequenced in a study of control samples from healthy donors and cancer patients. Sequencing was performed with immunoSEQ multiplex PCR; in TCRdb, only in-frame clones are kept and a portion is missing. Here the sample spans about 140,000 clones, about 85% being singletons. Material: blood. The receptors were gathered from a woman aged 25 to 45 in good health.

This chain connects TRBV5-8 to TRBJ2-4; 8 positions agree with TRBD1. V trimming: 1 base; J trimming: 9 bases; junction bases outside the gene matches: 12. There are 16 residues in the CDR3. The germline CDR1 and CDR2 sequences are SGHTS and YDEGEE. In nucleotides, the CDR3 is TGTGCCAGCAGCTTGACAGGGGGGAAACTCCCGAGCATTCAGTACTTC. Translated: CASSLTGGKLPSIQYF. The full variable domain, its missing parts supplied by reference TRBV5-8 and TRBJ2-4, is EAGVTQSPTHLIKTRGQQATLRCSPISGHTSVYWYQQALGLGLQFLLWYDEGEERNRGNFPPRFSGRQFPNYSSELNVNALELEDSALYLCASSLTGGKLPSIQYFGAGTRLSVL.

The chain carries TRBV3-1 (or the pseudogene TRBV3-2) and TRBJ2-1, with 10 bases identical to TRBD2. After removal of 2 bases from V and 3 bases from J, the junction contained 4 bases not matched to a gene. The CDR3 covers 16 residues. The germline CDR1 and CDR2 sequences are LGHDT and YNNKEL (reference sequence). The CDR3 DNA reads TGTGCCAGCAGCCAAACAGCGGGAGGGCTCTACAATGAGCAGTTCTTC. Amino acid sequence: CASSQTAGGLYNEQFF.

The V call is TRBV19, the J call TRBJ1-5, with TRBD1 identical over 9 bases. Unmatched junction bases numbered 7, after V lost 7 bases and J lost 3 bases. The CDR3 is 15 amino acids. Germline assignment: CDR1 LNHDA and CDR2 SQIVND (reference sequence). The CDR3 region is CASNTGQGINQPQHF. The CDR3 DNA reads TGTGCCAGTAATACGGGACAGGGAATCAATCAGCCCCAGCATTTT.

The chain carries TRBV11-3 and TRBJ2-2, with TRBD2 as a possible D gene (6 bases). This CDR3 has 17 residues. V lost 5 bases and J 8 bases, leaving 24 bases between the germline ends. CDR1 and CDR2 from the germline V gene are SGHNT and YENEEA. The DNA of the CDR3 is TGTGCCAGCAGCCCGCACCCCGACGGGAGTAATTTAGGGGAGCTGTTTTTT. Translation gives CASSPHPDGSNLGELFF.

CDR3: CAISESGRDQGTQYF. CDR3 in DNA: TGTGCCATCAGTGAGTCAGGAAGGGACCAGGGGACCCAGTACTTC. The chain links TRBV10-3 to TRBJ2-5; D may match TRBD1 or TRBD2 (5 bases each). Germline CDR1 and CDR2: ENHRY and SYGVKD. This CDR3 comprises 15 residues. Trimming stripped 0 bases from V and 7 bases from J, with 15 bases between.

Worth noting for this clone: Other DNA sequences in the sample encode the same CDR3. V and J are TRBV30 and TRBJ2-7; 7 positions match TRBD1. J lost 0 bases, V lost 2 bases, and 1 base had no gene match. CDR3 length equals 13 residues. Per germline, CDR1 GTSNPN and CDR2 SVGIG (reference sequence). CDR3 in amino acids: CAWSRDSSYEQYF. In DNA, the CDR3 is TGTGCCTGGAGTCGGGACAGCTCCTACGAGCAGTACTTC.

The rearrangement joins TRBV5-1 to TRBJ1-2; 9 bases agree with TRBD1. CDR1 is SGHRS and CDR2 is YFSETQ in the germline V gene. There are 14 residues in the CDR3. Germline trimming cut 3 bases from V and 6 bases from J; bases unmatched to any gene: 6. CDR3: CASSWGTGNDGYTF. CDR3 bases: TGCGCCAGCAGCTGGGGGACAGGGAACGATGGCTACACCTTC.

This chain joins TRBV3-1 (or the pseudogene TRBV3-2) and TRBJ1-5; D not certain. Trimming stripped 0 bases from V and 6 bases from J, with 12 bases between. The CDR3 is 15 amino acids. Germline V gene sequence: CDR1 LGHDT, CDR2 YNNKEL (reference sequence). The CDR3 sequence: CASSQDQVASQPQHF. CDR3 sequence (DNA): TGTGCCAGCAGCCAAGACCAGGTGGCTAGTCAGCCCCAGCATTTT.

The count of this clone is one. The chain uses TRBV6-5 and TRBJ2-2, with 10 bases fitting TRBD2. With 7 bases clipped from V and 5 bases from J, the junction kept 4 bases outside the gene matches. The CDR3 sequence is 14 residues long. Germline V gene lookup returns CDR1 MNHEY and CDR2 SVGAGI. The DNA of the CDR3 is TGTGCCAGCATCGGACTAGCGGATACCGGGGAGCTGTTTTTT. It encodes CASIGLADTGELFF.

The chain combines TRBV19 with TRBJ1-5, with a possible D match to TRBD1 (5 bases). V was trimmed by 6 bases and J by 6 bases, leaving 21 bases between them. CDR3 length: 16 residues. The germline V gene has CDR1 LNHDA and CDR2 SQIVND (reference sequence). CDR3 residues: CASSPPGQARGQPQHF. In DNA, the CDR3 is TGTGCCAGTAGCCCACCGGGGCAGGCGAGGGGTCAGCCCCAGCATTTT.

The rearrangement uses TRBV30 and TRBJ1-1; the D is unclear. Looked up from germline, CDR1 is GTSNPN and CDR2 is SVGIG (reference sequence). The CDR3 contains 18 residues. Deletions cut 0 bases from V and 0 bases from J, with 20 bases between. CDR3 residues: CAWSVPWESWRMNTEAFF. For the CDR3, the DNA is TGTGCCTGGAGTGTACCTTGGGAGAGTTGGAGGATGAACACTGAAGCTTTCTTT.

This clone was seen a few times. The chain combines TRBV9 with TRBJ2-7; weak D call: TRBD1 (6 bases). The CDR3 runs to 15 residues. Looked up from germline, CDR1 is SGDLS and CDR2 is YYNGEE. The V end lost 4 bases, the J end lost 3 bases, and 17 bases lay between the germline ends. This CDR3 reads CASSSQSGHGYEQYF. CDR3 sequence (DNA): TGTGCCAGCAGCTCCCAATCGGGACATGGCTACGAGCAGTACTTC.

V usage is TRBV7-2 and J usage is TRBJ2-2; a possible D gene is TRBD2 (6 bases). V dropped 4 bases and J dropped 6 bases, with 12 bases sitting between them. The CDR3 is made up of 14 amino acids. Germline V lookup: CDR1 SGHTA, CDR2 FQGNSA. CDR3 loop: CASSWKTRPGELFF. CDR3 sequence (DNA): TGTGCCAGCAGCTGGAAGACTAGACCCGGGGAGCTGTTTTTT.

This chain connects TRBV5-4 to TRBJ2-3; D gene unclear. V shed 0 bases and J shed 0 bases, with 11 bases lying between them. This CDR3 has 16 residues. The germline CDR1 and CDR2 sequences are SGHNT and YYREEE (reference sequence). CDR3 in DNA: TGTGCCAGCAGCTTGGATGGCCAAACTAGCACAGATACGCAGTATTTT. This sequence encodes CASSLDGQTSTDTQYF.

DNA for the CDR3: TGTGCCAGCTCGTTTGGACAGCGAACGCTATATAATTCACCCCTCCACTTT. Translation gives CASSFGQRTLYNSPLHF. The rearrangement uses TRBV18 and TRBJ1-6, with D perhaps TRBD1 (6 bases). Trimming took off 6 bases at V and 4 bases at J, with 19 bases between the two ends. Germline V gives CDR1 KGHSH, CDR2 LQKENI. The CDR3 is made up of 17 amino acids.

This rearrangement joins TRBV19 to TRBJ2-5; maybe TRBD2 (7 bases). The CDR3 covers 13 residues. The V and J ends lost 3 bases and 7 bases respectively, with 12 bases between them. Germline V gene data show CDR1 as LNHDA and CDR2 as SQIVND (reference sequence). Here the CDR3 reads CASSMQGGGTQYF. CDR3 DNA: TGTGCCAGTAGTATGCAAGGGGGGGGGACCCAGTACTTC.

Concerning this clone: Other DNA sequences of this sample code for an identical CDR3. The CDR3 spells CASSPQSSGNTIYF. CDR3 bases: TGTGCCAGCTCACCACAGAGCTCTGGAAACACCATATATTTT. This chain connects TRBV18 to TRBJ1-3; no clear D gene. Trimming shortened V by 1 base and J by 0 bases, and 4 bases separated the two germline ends. CDR3 length: 14 amino acids. Germline V gene sequence: CDR1 KGHSH, CDR2 LQKENI.